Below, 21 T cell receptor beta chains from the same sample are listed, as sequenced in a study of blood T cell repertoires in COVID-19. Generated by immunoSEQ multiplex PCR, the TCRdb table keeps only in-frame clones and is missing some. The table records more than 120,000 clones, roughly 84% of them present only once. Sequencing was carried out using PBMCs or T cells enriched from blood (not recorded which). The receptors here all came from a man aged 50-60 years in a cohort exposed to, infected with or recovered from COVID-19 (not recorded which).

The CDR3 loop reads CASSQLVWTGELFF. CDR3 nucleotides: TGTGCCAGCAGCCAATTAGTATGGACCGGGGAGCTGTTTTTT. This sequence joins TRBV16 and TRBJ2-2; D unclear. The ends were cut back, 1 base at V and 5 bases at J, with 8 bases in the middle. Germline CDR1 is KGHSY and CDR2 is FQNENV. The CDR3 sequence is 14 residues long.

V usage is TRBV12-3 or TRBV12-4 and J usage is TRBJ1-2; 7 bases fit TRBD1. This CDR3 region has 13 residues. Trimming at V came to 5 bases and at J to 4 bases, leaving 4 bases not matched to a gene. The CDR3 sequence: CASSRGQAYGYTF. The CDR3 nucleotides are TGTGCCAGCAGTAGAGGACAGGCCTATGGCTACACCTTC.

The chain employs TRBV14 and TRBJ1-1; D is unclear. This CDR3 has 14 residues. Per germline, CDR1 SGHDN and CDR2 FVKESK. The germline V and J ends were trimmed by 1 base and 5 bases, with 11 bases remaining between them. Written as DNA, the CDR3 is TGTGCCAGCAGCCAAGGGTTAAGAGGAACTGAAGCTTTCTTT. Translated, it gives CASSQGLRGTEAFF.

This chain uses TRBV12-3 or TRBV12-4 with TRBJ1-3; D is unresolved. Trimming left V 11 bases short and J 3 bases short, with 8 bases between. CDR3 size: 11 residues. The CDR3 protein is CASGFGNTIYF. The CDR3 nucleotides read TGTGCCTCCGGGTTTGGAAACACCATATATTTT.

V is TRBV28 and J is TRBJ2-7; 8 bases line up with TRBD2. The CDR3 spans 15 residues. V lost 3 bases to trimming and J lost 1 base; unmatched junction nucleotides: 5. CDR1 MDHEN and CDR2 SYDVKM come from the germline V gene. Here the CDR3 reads CASSFLSGRSYEQYF. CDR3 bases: TGTGCCAGCAGTTTCCTGAGCGGGAGATCCTACGAGCAGTACTTC.

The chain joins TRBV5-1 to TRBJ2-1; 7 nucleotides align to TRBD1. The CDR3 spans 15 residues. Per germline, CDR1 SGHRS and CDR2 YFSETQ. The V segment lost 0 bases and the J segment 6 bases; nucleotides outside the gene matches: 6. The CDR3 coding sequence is TGCGCCAGCAGCTTGGAACAGGGGTCTTTCAATGAGCAGTTCTTC. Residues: CASSLEQGSFNEQFF. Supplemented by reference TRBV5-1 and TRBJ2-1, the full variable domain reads KAGVTQTPRYLIKTRGQQVTLSCSPISGHRSVSWYQQTPGQGLQFLFEYFSETQRNKGNFPGRFSGRQFSNSRSEMNVSTLELGDSALYLCASSLEQGSFNEQFFGPGTRLTVL.

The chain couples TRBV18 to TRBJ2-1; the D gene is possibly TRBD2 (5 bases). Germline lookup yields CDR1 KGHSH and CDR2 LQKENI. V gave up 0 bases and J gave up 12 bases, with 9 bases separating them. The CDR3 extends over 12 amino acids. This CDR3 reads CASSPPGSLQFF. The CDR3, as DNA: TGTGCCAGCTCACCACCGGGGAGTTTGCAGTTCTTC.

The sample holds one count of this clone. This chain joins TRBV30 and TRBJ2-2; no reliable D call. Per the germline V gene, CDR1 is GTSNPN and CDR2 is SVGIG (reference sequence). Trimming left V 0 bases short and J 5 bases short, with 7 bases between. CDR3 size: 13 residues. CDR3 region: CAWSVLLTGELFF. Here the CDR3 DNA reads TGTGCCTGGAGTGTACTACTTACCGGGGAGCTGTTTTTT. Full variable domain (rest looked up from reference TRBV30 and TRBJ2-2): SQTIHQWPATLVQPVGSPLSLECTVEGTSNPNLYWYRQAAGRGLQLLFYSVGIGQISSEVPQNLSASRPQDRQFILSSKKLLLSDSGFYLCAWSVLLTGELFFGEGSRLTVL.

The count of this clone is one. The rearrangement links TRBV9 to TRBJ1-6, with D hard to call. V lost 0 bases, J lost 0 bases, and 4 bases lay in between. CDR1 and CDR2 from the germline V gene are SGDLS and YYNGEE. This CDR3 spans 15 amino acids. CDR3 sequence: CASSVGLSYNSPLHF. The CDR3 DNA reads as TGTGCCAGCAGCGTAGGGCTCTCCTATAATTCACCCCTCCACTTT. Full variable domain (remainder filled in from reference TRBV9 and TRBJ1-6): DSGVTQTPKHLITATGQRVTLRCSPRSGDLSVYWYQQSLDQGLQFLIQYYNGEERAKGNILERFSAQQFPDLHSELNLSSLELGDSALYFCASSVGLSYNSPLHFGNGTRLTVT.

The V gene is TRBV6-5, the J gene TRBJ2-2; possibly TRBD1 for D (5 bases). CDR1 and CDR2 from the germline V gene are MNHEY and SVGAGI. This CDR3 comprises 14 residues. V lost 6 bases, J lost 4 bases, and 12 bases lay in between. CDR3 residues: CASSRDPLTGELFF. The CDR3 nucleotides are TGTGCCAGCAGCAGGGATCCCCTCACCGGGGAGCTGTTTTTT.

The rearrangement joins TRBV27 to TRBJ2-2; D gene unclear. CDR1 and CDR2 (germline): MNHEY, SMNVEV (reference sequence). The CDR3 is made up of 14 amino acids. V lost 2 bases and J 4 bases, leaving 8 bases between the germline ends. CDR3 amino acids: CASSLGGPTGELFF. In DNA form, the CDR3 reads TGTGCCAGCAGTTTAGGTGGGCCCACCGGGGAGCTGTTTTTT.

The DNA for the CDR3 is TGCACCAGCAGCCAAGTTGCGGGCGGTAAGGCTTTCTTT. Encoded protein: CTSSQVAGGKAFF. The V and J genes are TRBV1 and TRBJ1-1. TRBV1 is noted as a pseudogene. The CDR3 extends over 13 amino acids.

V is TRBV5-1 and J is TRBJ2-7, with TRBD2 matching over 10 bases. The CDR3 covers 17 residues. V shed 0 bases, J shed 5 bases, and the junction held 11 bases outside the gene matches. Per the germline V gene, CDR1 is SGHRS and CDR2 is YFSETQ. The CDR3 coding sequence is TGCGCCAGCAGCTTGGCAGCGAGGCTAGCGGGAGAGGACGAGCAGTACTTC. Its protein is CASSLAARLAGEDEQYF.

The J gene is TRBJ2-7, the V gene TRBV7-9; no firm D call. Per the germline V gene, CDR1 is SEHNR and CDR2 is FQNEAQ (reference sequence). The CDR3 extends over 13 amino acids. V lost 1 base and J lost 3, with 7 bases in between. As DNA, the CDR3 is TGTGCCAGCAGCTTAGATCCGGGCTACGAGCAGTACTTC. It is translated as CASSLDPGYEQYF.

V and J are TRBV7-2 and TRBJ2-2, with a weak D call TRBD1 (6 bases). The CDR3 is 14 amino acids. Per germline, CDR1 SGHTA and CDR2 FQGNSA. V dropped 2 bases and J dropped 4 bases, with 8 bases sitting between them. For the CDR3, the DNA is TGTGCCAGCAGCTTAAAACAGGGCACCGGGGAGCTGTTTTTT. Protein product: CASSLKQGTGELFF.

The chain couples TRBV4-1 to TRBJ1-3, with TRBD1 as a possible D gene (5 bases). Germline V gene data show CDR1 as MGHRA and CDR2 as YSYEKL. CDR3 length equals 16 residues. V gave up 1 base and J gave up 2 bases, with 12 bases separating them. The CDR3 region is CASSQAPQGTGNTIYF. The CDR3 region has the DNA TGCGCCAGCAGCCAAGCCCCTCAGGGCACTGGAAACACCATATATTTT.

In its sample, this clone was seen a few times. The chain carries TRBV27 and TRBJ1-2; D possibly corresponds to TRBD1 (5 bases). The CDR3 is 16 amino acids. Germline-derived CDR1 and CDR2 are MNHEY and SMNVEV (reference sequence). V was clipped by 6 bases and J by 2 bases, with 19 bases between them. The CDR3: CASRRDLIAGNYGYTF. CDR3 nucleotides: TGTGCCAGCAGACGGGACTTGATTGCAGGGAACTATGGCTACACCTTC.

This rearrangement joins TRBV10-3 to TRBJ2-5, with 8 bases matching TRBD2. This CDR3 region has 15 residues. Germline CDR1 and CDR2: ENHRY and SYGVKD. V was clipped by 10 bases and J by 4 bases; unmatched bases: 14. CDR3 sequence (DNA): TGTGCCACCAGGACGGGACTAGGTAGCGGAGAGACCCAGTACTTC. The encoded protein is CATRTGLGSGETQYF.

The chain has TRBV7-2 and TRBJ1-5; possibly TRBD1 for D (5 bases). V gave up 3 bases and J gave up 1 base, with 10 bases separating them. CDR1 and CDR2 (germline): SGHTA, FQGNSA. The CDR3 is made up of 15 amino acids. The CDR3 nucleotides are TGTGCCAGCAGCTTTACAGGTGGCAGCAATCAGCCCCAGCATTTT. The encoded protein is CASSFTGGSNQPQHF.

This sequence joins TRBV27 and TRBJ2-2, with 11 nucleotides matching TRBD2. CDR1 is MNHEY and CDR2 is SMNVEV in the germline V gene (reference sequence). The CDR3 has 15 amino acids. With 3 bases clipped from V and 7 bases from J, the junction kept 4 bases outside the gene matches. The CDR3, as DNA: TGTGCCAGCAGTTTCGCTAGCGGGGGGATCGGGGAGCTGTTTTTT. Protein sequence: CASSFASGGIGELFF.

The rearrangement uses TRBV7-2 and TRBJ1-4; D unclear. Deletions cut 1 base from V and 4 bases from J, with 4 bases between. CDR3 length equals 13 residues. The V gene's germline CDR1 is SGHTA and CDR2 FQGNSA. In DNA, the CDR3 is TGTGCCAGCAGCTTAGTTATTAATGAAAAACTGTTTTTT. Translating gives CASSLVINEKLFF.